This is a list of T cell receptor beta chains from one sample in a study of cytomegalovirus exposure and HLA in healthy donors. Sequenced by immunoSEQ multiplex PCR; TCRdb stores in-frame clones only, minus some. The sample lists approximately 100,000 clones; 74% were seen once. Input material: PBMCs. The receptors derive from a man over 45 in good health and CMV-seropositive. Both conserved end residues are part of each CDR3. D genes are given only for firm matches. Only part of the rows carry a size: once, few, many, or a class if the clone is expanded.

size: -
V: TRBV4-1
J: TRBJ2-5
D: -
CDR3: CASSHVSAGETQYF
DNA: TGCGCCAGCAGCCATGTATCGGCGGGAGAGACCCAGTACTTC

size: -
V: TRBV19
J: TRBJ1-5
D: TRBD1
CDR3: CASSTQGAGNQPQHF
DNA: TGTGCCAGTAGTACACAGGGGGCCGGCAATCAGCCCCAGCATTTT

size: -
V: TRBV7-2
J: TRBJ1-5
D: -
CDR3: CASSFRPGGNQPQHF
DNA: TGTGCCAGCAGCTTTCGACCCGGGGGCAATCAGCCCCAGCATTTT

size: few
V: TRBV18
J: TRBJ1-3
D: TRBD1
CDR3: CASSPLNRGPTSGNTIYF
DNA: TGTGCCAGCTCACCTCTGAACAGGGGTCCGACCTCTGGAAACACCATATATTTT

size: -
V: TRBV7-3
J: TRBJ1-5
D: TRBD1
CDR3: CASSLYIQDREPYSNQPQHF
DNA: TGTGCCAGCAGCCTGTATATACAGGACAGGGAGCCATATAGCAATCAGCCCCAGCATTTT

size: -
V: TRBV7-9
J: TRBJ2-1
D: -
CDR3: CASSFTGNEQFF
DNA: TGTGCCAGCAGCTTTACAGGGAATGAGCAGTTCTTC

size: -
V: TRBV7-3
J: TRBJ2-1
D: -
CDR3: CASSPQVGSYNEQFF
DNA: TGTGCCAGCAGCCCGCAGGTTGGCTCCTACAATGAGCAGTTCTTC

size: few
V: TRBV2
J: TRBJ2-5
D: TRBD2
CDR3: CASSVNSGGAGETQYF
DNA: TGTGCCAGCAGTGTGAATAGCGGGGGGGCGGGGGAGACCCAGTACTTC

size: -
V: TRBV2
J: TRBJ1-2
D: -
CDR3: CASSENSIGYGYTF
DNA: TGTGCCAGCAGTGAGAACAGTATAGGCTATGGCTACACCTTC

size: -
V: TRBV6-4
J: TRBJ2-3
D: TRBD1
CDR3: CASSDVGTGGADTQYF
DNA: TGTGCCAGCAGTGACGTGGGTACAGGGGGTGCAGATACGCAGTATTTT

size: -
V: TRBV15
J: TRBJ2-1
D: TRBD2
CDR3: CATSRDPTSGSYNEQFF
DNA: TGTGCCACCAGCAGAGATCCAACTAGCGGGAGCTACAATGAGCAGTTCTTC

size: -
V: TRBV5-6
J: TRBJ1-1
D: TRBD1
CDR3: CASGTGGMNTEAFF
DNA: TGTGCCAGCGGGACAGGGGGCATGAACACTGAAGCTTTCTTT

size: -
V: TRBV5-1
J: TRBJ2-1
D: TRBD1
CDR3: CASSGQARYNEQFF
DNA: TGCGCCAGCAGCGGACAGGCAAGATACAATGAGCAGTTCTTC

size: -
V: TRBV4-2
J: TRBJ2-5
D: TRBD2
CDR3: CASSARTSGRETQYF
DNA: TGTGCCAGCAGCGCCCGGACTAGCGGGAGGGAGACCCAGTACTTC

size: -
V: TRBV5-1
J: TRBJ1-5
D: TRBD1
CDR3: CASSIGTASNQPQHF
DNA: TGCGCCAGCAGCATAGGGACAGCTAGCAATCAGCCCCAGCATTTT

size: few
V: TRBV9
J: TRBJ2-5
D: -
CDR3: CASSGTGTQGGETQYF
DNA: TGTGCCAGCAGCGGTACCGGGACGCAAGGGGGAGAGACCCAGTACTTC

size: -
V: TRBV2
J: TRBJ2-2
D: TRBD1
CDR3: CASSPTRTGAGELFF
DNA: TGTGCCAGCAGCCCCACCCGGACAGGGGCCGGGGAGCTGTTTTTT

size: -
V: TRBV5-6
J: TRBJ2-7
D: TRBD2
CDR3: CASSPRPTSGYYEQYF
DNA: TGTGCCAGCAGCCCTAGACCTACTAGCGGGTACTACGAGCAGTACTTC

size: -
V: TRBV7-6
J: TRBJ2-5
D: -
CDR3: CASSLDPSIGETQYF
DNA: TGTGCCAGCAGCTTAGATCCTAGTATCGGGGAGACCCAGTACTTC

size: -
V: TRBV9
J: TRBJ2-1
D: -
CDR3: CASSVAPVYNEQFF
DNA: TGTGCCAGCAGCGTAGCTCCCGTCTACAATGAGCAGTTCTTC

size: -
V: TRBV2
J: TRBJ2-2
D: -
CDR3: CASSPEGAPTGELFF
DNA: TGTGCCAGCTCTCCGGAGGGGGCGCCCACCGGGGAGCTGTTTTTT

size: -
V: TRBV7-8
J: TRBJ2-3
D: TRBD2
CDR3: CASSSIAGGPGYTQYF
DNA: TGTGCCAGCAGCTCCATAGCGGGAGGCCCCGGTTATACGCAGTATTTT

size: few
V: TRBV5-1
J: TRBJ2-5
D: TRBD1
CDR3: CASSLQGTEEETQYF
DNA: TGCGCCAGCAGCTTGCAAGGGACAGAGGAAGAGACCCAGTACTTC

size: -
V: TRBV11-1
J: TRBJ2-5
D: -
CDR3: CATGGYRETQYF
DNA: TGTGCCACCGGCGGTTATCGGGAGACCCAGTACTTC

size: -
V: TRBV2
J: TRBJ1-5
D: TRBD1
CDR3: CASRGTGQNQPQHF
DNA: TGTGCCAGCAGGGGGACAGGACAGAATCAGCCCCAGCATTTT

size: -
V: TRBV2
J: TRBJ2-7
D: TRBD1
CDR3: CASRLDRGSYEQYF
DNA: TGTGCCAGCAGGCTGGACAGGGGATCCTACGAGCAGTACTTC

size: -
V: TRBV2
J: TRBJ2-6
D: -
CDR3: CASSDYGSGANVLTF
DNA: TGTGCCAGCAGTGACTACGGCTCTGGGGCCAACGTCCTGACTTTC

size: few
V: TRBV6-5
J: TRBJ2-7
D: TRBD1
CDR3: CASSYWGQGAYEQYF
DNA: TGTGCCAGCAGTTACTGGGGACAGGGCGCCTACGAGCAGTACTTC

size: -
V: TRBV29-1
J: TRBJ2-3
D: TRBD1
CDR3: CSVDPGQSSTDTQYF
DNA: TGCAGCGTTGATCCGGGACAGAGCAGCACAGATACGCAGTATTTT

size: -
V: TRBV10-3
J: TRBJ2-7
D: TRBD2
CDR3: CAISDFSGSGEQYF
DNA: TGTGCCATCAGTGATTTTAGCGGGAGTGGCGAGCAGTACTTC

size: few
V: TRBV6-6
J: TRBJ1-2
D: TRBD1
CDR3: CASSTRQGEAGYTF
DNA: TGTGCCAGCAGTACCCGACAGGGGGAAGCGGGCTACACCTTC

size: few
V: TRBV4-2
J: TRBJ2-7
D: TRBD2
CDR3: CASSQDSGGPSSYEQYF
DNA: TGTGCCAGCAGCCAAGATAGCGGGGGGCCGAGCTCCTACGAGCAGTACTTC

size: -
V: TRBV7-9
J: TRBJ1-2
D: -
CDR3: CASSLVEGHYGYTF
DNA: TGTGCCAGCAGCTTAGTGGAGGGGCACTATGGCTACACCTTC

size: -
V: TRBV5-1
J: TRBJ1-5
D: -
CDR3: CASSLDSYNQPQHF
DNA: TGCGCCAGCAGCTTGGATAGTTACAATCAGCCCCAGCATTTT

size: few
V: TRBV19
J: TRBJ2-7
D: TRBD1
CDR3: CAFQDRVLVEQYF
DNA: TGTGCCTTTCAGGACAGGGTATTGGTCGAGCAGTACTTC

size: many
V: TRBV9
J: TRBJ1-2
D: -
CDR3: CASSVDLDGYTF
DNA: TGTGCCAGCAGCGTAGATTTAGATGGCTACACCTTC

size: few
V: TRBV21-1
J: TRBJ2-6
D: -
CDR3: CASSKGGGLAGAGGANVLTF
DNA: TGTGCCAGCAGCAAAGGGGGAGGGCTAGCGGGAGCGGGAGGGGCCAACGTCCTGACTTTC

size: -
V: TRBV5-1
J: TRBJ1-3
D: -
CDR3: CASSLEVSGGNTIYF
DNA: TGCGCCAGCAGCTTGGAGGTCTCGGGTGGAAACACCATATATTTT

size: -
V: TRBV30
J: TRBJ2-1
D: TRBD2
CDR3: CAWSPGLADNEQFF
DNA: TGTGCCTGGAGTCCCGGACTAGCGGACAATGAGCAGTTCTTC

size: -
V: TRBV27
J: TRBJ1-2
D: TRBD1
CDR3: CASSLWGRGAGGYTF
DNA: TGTGCCAGCAGTTTATGGGGCAGGGGGGCAGGAGGCTACACCTTC

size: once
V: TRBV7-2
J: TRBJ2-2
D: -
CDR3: CASSLRAANTGELFF
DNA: TGTGCCAGCAGCCTGCGGGCGGCGAACACCGGGGAGCTGTTTTTT

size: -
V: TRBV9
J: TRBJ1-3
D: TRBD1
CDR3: CASSMGTDSGNTIYF
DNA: TGTGCCAGCAGCATGGGGACAGACTCTGGAAACACCATATATTTT